This T cell receptor (beta chain) was recorded in a study of T cells in Graves' hyperthyroidism and ophthalmopathy. Study-level background: Peripheral blood was secured at the point of initial diagnosis, before any treatment. Study-wide results and limits: Blood also showed most of the thyroid clonotypes that were expanded above 0.001.

This clonotype has more than one count but fewer than ten. No antigen is known for it. Trimming cost V 2 bases and J 5 bases, with 12 bases left between them. CDR1 is LGHNA, CDR2 YNFKEQ, per germline. CDR3 length: 14 amino acids. Template material for amplifying TCR beta CDR3 regions consisted of RNA transcripts. The TCR CDR3 first-round RT-PCR relied on the HTBI primer set. MiXCR, run by TCRdb on the multiplex PCR reads, gives a single entry per CDR3 protein. The sample includes 350,000 to 450,000 distinct CDR3 sequences, approximately 13% of them seen just once. Exclusion followed for patients with uncontrolled infection, other autoimmune disease, pregnancy or lactation. Diagnoses were made from clinical symptoms, serum measures (thyroxine and TRAb), thyroid ultrasound and orbital computed tomography.

The clonotype comes from a woman aged 55-70 years with Graves' hyperthyroidism. The rearrangement uses TRBV4-2 and TRBJ1-1, with TRBD1 as a possible D gene (5 bases). The sequenced sample was blood. CDR3 residues: CASSQPPGRTEAFF. Here the CDR3 DNA reads TGTGCCAGCAGCCAACCCCCGGGGCGGACTGAAGCTTTCTTT.